This T cell receptor beta chain stems from a study of cytomegalovirus exposure and HLA in healthy donors. General study findings and limits: CMV antigen specificity of a few CMV-associated chains was confirmed in vitro. DRB1 had the most TCR associations and HLA-C the fewest, a later analysis found, with rates varying by HLA locus. When a later analysis was performed, an Asian-associated ancestry cluster reportedly had fewer N-insertions than the roughly 690-donor mean.

About this clone: No antigen is known for it.

The primer mix had 60 Vbeta and 13 Jbeta primers. Libraries were prepared by immunoSEQ multiplex PCR; TCRdb keeps only in-frame clonotypes and omits some of them. The repertoire holds some 190,000 clones, with around 80% as singletons. The specimen sequenced was PBMCs. The sequence was obtained from a man younger than 35 in good health and CMV-seronegative.

The DNA of the CDR3 is TGTGCCAGCAGCTTAGCTCTAGTACGAGAGACCCAGTACTTC. Protein: CASSLALVRETQYF. This sequence joins TRBV7-2 and TRBJ2-5; no clear D gene. The germline gives CDR1 SGHTA, CDR2 FQGNSA. The CDR3 length is 14 residues. Trimming pared 0 bases from V and 4 bases from J, leaving 9 bases between.